This paragraph reports one T cell receptor beta chain. The data belong to a study of chronic HIV infection and antiretroviral therapy. Each CDR3 protein gets one entry after TCRdb re-called the 5' RACE reads with MiXCR. The sample yields some 46,000 distinct CDR3 sequences, 15% to 20% seen once. The V and J ends lost 11 bases and 1 base respectively, with 10 bases between them. The CDR3 contains 12 residues. Germline V gene lookup returns CDR1 SGHTA and CDR2 FQGNSA. Sequencing was done on a sample of peripheral blood. The sequence derives from an adult who had HIV and had not received antiretroviral therapy, or was an uninfected healthy control (not recorded which). The V gene is TRBV7-2, the J gene TRBJ2-3; D could derive from TRBD1 or TRBD2 (5 bases each). DNA of the CDR3: TGTGCCGGGGGTCGCGGCACAGATACGCAGTATTTT. Encoded protein: CAGGRGTDTQYF.